This T cell receptor beta chain was sequenced during a study of shared clonotypes between healthy human individuals. For the study at large: Donors were two women and three men aged 18 to 49. The study used three CD4 naive, three CD4 memory, two CD8 naive and one CD8 memory plate per donor.

Germline V gene sequence: CDR1 SGHKS, CDR2 YYEKEE (reference sequence). This CDR3 has 15 residues. With V trimmed by 2 bases and J by 3 bases, 5 bases remained unmatched. Several immunoSEQ plates held equal portions of the genomic DNA taken from each subset. Sequencing was performed with immunoSEQ multiplex PCR; in TCRdb, only in-frame clones are kept and a portion is missing. The sample yields 780,000 or so clones, roughly two thirds seen once. The authors divided CD4+ cells into CD45RA+ naive and CD45RA-negative memory subsets. This chain joins TRBV5-5 and TRBJ2-7, with 10 positions matching TRBD1. The sequence was collected from a woman aged 30 to 39 in good health. Material for sequencing was memory CD4+ T cells sorted from blood. The subset is: CD45RA-negative fraction. Here the CDR3 DNA reads TGTGCCAGCAGCTTCCTAGGACAGGGGGTCTACGAGCAGTACTTC. It yields the protein CASSFLGQGVYEQYF.